One and the same sample provided the 10 T cell receptor beta chains below, sequenced in a study of blood T cell repertoires in COVID-19. Here immunoSEQ multiplex PCR was the method, and the copy in TCRdb shows in-frame clones only, minus some. The sample holds around 100,000 clones, 75% to 90% seen once. The sample consisted of peripheral blood. Every receptor here comes from a man aged 50-60 years with acute or convalescent COVID-19.

The rearrangement links TRBV5-1 to TRBJ1-2; D gene unclear. CDR1 SGHRS and CDR2 YFSETQ come from the germline V gene. This CDR3 spans 12 amino acids. With 4 bases removed from V and 7 bases from J, the gap between germline ends came to 11 bases. CDR3 sequence: CASSPERFGYTF. The CDR3 DNA is TGCGCCAGCAGCCCAGAACGTTTTGGCTACACCTTC.

V is TRBV30 and J is TRBJ1-3; D remains unclear. The germline V gene has CDR1 GTSNPN and CDR2 SVGIG (reference sequence). V shed 8 bases and J shed 0 bases, with 14 bases lying between them. The length of the CDR3 is 14 residues. CDR3 sequence reads: CAGLQWASGNTIYF. The CDR3 nucleotides read TGTGCCGGACTTCAATGGGCCTCTGGAAACACCATATATTTT.

This chain connects TRBV4-1 to TRBJ2-7, with 11 positions matching TRBD1. This CDR3 region has 15 residues. The V gene's germline CDR1 is MGHRA and CDR2 YSYEKL. V shed 3 bases, J shed 4 bases, and the junction held 5 bases outside the gene matches. The CDR3 DNA sequence: TGCGCCAGCAGCCACCCGGGACAGGGGGTATACGAGCAGTACTTC. It yields the protein CASSHPGQGVYEQYF.

The V gene is TRBV7-9, the J gene TRBJ1-1, with D hard to call. In germline, CDR1 is SEHNR, CDR2 FQNEAQ (reference sequence). Trimming removed 5 bases from V and 7 bases from J, with 20 bases in between. This CDR3 has 15 amino acids. CDR3 in amino acids: CASSPGFGERDEAFF. CDR3 DNA sequence: TGTGCCAGCAGCCCCGGGTTCGGGGAACGGGATGAAGCTTTCTTT.

CDR3 in amino acids: CAISDDSRELFF. The CDR3, as DNA: TGTGCCATCAGTGACGACAGCCGGGAGCTGTTTTTT. The rearrangement uses TRBV10-3 and TRBJ2-2, with D perhaps TRBD1 (5 bases). V was pared by 3 bases and J by 9 bases, with 8 bases between. The germline V gene has CDR1 ENHRY and CDR2 SYGVKD. CDR3 length: 12 amino acids.

The chain couples TRBV28 to TRBJ2-2, with D possibly TRBD1 on 6 matching bases. Trimming removed 11 bases from V and 3 bases from J, with 13 bases in between. Germline CDR1 reads MDHEN; CDR2 reads SYDVKM. CDR3 length: 13 amino acids. CDR3 DNA sequence: TGTGCCGTCGGGGACACTTACACCGGGGAGCTGTTTTTT. This encodes CAVGDTYTGELFF.

The chain couples TRBV7-9 to TRBJ2-7; perhaps TRBD1 as D (7 bases). V was clipped by 1 base and J by 5 bases, with 12 bases between them. Germline V gene data show CDR1 as SEHNR and CDR2 as FQNEAQ (reference sequence). This CDR3 spans 14 amino acids. CDR3 sequence: CASSLGQGGDEQYF. In DNA form, the CDR3 reads TGTGCCAGCAGCTTAGGACAGGGCGGGGACGAGCAGTACTTC. Combining the CDR3 with reference TRBV7-9 and TRBJ2-7 gives the whole variable domain DTGVSQNPRHKITKRGQNVTFRCDPISEHNRLYWYRQTLGQGPEFLTYFQNEAQLEKSRLLSDRFSAERPKGSFSTLEIQRTEQGDSAMYLCASSLGQGGDEQYFGPGTRLTVT.

V gene TRBV20-1 combines with J gene TRBJ2-7; 12 bases line up with TRBD2. CDR1 and CDR2 (germline): DFQATT, SNEGSKA (reference sequence). The CDR3 length is 14 residues. J lost 2 bases, V lost 3 bases, and 2 bases had no gene match. Written as DNA, the CDR3 is TGCAGTGCTAGTCTAGCGGGAGGGACCTACGAGCAGTACTTC. It encodes CSASLAGGTYEQYF.

The chain carries TRBV5-5 and TRBJ1-2; 7 bases align to TRBD1. The CDR3 is 12 amino acids. The junction had 1 base not matched to a gene; V was cut back by 0 bases and J by 8 bases. CDR1 is SGHKS, CDR2 YYEKEE, per germline (reference sequence). The CDR3 bases are TGTGCCAGCAGCTTGGGGACAGGAGGCTACACCTTC. This sequence encodes CASSLGTGGYTF.

This chain joins TRBV7-9 and TRBJ1-2; 7 bases match TRBD1. With V trimmed by 5 bases and J by 3 bases, 6 bases remained unmatched. The CDR3 is 14 amino acids. Germline loops: CDR1 SEHNR, CDR2 FQNEAQ (reference sequence). The CDR3 DNA is TGTGCCAGCAGCCCCAGGGGGATGGACTATGGCTACACCTTC. It yields the protein CASSPRGMDYGYTF.